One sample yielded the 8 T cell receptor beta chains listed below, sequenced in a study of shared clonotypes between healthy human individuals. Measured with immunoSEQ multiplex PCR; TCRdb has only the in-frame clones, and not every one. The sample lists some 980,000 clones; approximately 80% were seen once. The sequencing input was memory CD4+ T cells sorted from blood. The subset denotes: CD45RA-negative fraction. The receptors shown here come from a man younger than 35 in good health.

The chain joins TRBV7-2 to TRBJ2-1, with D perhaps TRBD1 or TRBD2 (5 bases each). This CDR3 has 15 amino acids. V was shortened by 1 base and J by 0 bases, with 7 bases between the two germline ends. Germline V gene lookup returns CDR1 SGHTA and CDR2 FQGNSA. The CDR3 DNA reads TGTGCCAGCAGCTTAGAGGGGAGCTCCTACAATGAGCAGTTCTTC. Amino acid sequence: CASSLEGSSYNEQFF.

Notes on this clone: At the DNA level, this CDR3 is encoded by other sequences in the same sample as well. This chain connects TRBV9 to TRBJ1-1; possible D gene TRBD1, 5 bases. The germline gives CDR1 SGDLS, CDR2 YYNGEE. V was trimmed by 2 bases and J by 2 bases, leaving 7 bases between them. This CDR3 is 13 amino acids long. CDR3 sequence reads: CASSVRGNTEAFF. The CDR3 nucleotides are TGTGCCAGCAGCGTTAGGGGAAACACTGAAGCTTTCTTT.

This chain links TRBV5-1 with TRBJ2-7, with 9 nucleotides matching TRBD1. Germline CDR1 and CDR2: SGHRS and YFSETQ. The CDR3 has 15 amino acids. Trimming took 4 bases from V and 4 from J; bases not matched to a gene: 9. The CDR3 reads CASSLPGQGGYEQYF. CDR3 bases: TGCGCCAGCAGCCTTCCGGGACAGGGAGGATACGAGCAGTACTTC.

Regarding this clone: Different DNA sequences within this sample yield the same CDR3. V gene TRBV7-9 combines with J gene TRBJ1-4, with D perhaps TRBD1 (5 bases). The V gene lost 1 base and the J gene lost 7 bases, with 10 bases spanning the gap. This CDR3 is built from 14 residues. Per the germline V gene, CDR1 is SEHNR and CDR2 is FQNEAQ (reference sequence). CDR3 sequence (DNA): TGTGCCAGCAGCTTAGGGCAGGGTGGTGAAAAACTGTTTTTT. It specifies CASSLGQGGEKLFF. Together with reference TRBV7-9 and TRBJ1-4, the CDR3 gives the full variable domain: DTGVSQNPRHKITKRGQNVTFRCDPISEHNRLYWYRQTLGQGPEFLTYFQNEAQLEKSRLLSDRFSAERPKGSFSTLEIQRTEQGDSAMYLCASSLGQGGEKLFFGSGTQLSVL.

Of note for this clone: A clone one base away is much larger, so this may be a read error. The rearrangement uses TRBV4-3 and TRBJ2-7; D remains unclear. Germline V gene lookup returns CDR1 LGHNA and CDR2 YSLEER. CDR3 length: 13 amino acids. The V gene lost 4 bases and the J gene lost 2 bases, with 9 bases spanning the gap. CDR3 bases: TGCGCCAGCAGCCGAAGGATAGCCTACGAGCAGTACTTC. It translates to CASSRRIAYEQYF.

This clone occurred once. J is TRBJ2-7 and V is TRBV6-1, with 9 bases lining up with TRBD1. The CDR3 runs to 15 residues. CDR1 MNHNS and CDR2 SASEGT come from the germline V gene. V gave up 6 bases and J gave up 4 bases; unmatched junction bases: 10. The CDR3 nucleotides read TGTGCCAGCAGCGCAACAGGGGGCAGGACTTACGAGCAGTACTTC. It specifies CASSATGGRTYEQYF.

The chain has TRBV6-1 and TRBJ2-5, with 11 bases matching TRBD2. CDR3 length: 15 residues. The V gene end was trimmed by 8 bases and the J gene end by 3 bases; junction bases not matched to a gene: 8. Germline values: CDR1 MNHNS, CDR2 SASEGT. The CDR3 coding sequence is TGTGCCAGCCATCGATTACTAGCGGGGGAAGAGACCCAGTACTTC. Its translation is CASHRLLAGEETQYF.

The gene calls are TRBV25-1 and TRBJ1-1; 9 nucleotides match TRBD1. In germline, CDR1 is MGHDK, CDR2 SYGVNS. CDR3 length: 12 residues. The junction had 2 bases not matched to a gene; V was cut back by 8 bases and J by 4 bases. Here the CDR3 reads CASGTGFTEAFF. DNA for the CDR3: TGTGCCAGCGGGACAGGGTTCACTGAAGCTTTCTTT.